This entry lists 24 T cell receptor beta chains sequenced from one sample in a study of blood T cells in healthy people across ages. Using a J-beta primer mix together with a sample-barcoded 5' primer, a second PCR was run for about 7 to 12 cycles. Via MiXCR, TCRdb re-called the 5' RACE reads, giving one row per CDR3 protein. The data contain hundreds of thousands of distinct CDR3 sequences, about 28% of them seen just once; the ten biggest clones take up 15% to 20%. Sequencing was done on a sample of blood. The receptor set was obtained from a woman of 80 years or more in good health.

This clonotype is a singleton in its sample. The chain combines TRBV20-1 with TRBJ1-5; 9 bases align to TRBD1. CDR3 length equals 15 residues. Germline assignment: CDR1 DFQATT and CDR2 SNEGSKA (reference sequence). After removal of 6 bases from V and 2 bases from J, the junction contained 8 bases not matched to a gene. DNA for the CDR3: TGCAGTGCCGGGGGACAGGGAGGAGGCAATCAGCCCCAGCATTTT. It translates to CSAGGQGGGNQPQHF.

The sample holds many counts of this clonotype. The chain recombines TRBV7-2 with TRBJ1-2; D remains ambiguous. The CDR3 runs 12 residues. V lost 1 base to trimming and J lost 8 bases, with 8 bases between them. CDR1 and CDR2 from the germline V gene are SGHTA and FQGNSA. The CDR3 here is CASSLDTTGYTF. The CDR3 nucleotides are TGTGCCAGCAGCTTAGACACGACCGGCTACACCTTC.

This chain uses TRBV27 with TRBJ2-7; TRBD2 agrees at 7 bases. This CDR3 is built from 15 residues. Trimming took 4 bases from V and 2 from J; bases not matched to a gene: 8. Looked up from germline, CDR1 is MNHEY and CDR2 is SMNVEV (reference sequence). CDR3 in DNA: TGTGCCAGCAGTTCTAAGCTAGCGGCTACCTACGAGCAGTACTTC. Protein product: CASSSKLAATYEQYF.

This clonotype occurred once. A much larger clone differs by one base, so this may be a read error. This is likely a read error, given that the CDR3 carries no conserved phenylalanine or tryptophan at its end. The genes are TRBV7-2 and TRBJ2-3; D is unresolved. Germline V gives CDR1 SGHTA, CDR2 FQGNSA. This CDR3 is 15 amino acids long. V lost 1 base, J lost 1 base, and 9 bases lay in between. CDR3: CASSLGLSRTDTQYC. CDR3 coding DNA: TGTGCCAGCAGCTTAGGGCTATCCCGCACAGATACGCAGTATTGT.

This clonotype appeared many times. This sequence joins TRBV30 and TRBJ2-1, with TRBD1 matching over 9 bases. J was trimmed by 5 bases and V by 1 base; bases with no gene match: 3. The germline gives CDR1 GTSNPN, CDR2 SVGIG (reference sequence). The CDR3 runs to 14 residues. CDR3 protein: CAWSAGTGNNEQFF. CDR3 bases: TGTGCCTGGAGTGCCGGGACAGGGAACAATGAGCAGTTCTTC.

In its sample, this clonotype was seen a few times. The CDR3 region has the DNA TGTGCCAGCAGGGGGGGTAGTGGTAATTCACCCCTCCACTTT. Its translation: CASRGGSGNSPLHF. The rearrangement uses TRBV6-6 and TRBJ1-6; weak D call: TRBD1 (5 bases). Germline assignment: CDR1 MNHNY and CDR2 SVGAGI (reference sequence). Deletions cut 6 bases from V and 6 bases from J, with 12 bases between. The CDR3 covers 14 residues.

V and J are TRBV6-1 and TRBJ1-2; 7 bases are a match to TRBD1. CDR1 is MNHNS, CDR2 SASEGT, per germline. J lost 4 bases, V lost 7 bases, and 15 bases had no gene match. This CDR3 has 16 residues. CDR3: CASMGTAISSVYGYTF. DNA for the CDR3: TGTGCCAGCATGGGGACAGCCATCTCCTCCGTCTATGGCTACACCTTC.

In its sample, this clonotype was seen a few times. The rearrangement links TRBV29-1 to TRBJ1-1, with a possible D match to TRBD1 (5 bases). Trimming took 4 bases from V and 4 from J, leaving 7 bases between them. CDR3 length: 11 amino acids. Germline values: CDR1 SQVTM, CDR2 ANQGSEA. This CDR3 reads CSVAQATEAFF. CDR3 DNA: TGCAGCGTTGCACAGGCCACTGAAGCTTTCTTT.

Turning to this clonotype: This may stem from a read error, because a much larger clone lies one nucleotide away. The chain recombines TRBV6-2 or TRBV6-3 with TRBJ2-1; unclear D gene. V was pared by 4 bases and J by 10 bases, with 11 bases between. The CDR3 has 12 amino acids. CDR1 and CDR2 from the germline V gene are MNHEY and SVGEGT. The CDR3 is CASSCSYGEQFF. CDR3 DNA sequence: TGTGCCAGCAGTTGCTCGTACGGGGAGCAGTTCTTC.

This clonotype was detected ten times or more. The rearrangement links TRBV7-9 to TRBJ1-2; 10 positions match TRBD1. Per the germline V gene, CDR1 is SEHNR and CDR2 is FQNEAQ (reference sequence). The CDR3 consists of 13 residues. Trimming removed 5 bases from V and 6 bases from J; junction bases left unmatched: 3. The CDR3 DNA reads TGTGCCAGCAGCCGACAGGGGGCTGATGGCTACACCTTC. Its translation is CASSRQGADGYTF.

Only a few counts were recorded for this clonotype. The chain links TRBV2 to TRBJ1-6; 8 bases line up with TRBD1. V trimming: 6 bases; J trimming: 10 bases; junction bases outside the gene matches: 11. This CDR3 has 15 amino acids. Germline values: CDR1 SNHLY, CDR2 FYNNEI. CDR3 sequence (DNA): TGTGCCAGCAGGATGACAGGGGTTCAGGACTCACCCCTCCACTTT. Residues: CASRMTGVQDSPLHF. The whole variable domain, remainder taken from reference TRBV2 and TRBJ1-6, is EPEVTQTPSHQVTQMGQEVILRCVPISNHLYFYWYRQILGQKVEFLVSFYNNEISEKSEIFDDQFSVERPDGSNFTLKIRSTKLEDSAMYFCASRMTGVQDSPLHFGNGTRLTVT.

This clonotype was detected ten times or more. The CDR3 bases are TGTGCCAGCAGCTTAGGGTCAGGGGGGGTGTATGAGCAGTTCTTC. Protein product: CASSLGSGGVYEQFF. The gene calls are TRBV7-2 and TRBJ2-1; D is possibly TRBD1 or TRBD2 (7 bases each). There are 15 residues in the CDR3. With 1 base removed from V and 8 bases from J, the gap between germline ends came to 15 bases. CDR1 SGHTA and CDR2 FQGNSA come from the germline V gene.

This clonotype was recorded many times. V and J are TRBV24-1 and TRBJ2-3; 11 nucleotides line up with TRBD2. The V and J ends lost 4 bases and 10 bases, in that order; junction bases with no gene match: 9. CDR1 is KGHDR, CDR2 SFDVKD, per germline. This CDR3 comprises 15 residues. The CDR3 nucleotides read TGTGCCACCAGTGAAACGACTAGCGGGAAGATGGCGCAGTATTTT. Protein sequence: CATSETTSGKMAQYF.

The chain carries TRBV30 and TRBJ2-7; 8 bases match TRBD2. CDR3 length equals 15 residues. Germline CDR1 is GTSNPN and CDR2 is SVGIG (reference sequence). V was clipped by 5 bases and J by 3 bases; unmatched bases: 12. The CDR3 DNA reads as TGTGCCTGGGCCCCTCCCGGGGGGGTTTACTACGAGCAGTACTTC. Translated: CAWAPPGGVYYEQYF.

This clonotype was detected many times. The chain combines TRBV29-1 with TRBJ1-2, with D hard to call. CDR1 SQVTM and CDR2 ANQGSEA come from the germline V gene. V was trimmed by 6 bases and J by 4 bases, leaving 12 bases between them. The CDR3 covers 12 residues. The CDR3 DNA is TGCAGCGTGTTCCAGGAGTCCTATGGCTACACCTTC. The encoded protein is CSVFQESYGYTF.

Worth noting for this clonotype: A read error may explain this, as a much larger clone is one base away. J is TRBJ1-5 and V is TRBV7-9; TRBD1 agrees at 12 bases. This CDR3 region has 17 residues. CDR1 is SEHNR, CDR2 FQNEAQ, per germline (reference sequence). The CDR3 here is CSSSLAWDRGLNQPQHF. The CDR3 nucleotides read TGTTCCAGCAGCTTAGCCTGGGACAGGGGGCTCAATCAGCCCCAGCATTTT.

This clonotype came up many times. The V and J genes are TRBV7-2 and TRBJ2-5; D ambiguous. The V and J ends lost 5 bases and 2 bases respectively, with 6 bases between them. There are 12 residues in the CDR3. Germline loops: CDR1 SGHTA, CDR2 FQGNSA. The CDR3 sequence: CASSRFQETQYF. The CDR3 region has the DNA TGTGCCAGCAGCAGATTTCAAGAGACCCAGTACTTC.

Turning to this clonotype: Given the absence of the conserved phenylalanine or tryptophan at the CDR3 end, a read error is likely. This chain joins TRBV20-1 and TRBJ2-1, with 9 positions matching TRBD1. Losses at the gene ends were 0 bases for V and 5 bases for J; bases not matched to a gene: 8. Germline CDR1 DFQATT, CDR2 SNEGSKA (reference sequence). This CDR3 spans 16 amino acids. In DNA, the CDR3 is TGCAGTGCTAGAGATCCCAGGACAGGGGCCCACAATGAGCAGTTCATC. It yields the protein CSARDPRTGAHNEQFI.

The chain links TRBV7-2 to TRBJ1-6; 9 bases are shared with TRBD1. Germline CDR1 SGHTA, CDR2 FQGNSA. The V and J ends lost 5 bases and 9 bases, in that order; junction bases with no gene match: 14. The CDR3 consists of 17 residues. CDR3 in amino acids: CASSKGQGVYSGSPLHF. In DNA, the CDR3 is TGTGCCAGCAGCAAGGGACAGGGAGTTTATTCTGGTTCACCCCTCCACTTT.

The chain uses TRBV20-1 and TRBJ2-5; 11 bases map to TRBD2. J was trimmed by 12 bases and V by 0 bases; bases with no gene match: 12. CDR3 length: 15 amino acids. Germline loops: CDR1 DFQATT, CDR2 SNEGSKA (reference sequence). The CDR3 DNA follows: TGCAGTGCTAGAGATCAGGGTAGCGGGAGGGGTCGGGAGTACTTC. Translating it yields CSARDQGSGRGREYF.

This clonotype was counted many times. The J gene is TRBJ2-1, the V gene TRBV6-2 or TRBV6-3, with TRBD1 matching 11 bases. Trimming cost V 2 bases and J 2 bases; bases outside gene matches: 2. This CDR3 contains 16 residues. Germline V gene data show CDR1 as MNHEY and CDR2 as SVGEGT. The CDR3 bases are TGTGCCAGCAGTTACAGGGGACAGGGGGCCTACAATGAGCAGTTCTTC. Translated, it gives CASSYRGQGAYNEQFF.

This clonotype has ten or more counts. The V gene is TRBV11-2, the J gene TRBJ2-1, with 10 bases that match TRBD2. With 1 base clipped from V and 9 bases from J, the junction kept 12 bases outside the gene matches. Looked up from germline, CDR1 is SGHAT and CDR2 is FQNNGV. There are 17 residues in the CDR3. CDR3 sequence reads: CASSLVGSSGGAVEQFF. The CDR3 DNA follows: TGTGCCAGCAGCTTAGTGGGTTCGAGCGGGGGGGCCGTTGAGCAGTTCTTC.

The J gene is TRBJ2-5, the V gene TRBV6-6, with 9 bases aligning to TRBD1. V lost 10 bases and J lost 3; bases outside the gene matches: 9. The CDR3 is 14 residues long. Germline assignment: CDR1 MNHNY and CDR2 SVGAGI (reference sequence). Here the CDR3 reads CANVPGQGKETQYF. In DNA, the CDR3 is TGTGCCAATGTACCGGGACAGGGAAAAGAGACCCAGTACTTC.

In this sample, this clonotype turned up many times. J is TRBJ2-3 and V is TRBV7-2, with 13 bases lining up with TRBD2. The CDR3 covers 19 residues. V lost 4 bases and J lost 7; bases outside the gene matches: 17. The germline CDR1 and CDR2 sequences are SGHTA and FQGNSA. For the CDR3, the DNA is TGTGCCAGCAGCTCAGGAGGGCCTTTACTAGCGGGGGGGCGGAATACGCAGTATTTT. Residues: CASSSGGPLLAGGRNTQYF.